The 25 T cell receptor beta chains below come from one sample, sequenced in a study of CD8+ T cells in alopecia areata. Extraction and reverse transcription of RNA yielded cDNA as the sequencing template. Repertoires were generated with immunoSEQ multiplex PCR, while TCRdb's copy carries only in-frame clones and drops some. The repertoire has about 180,000 clones, 50% to 65% of them found once; the top ten carry 9.5% to 14%. Specified treatment: oral pan-JAK inhibitor, 5-10 mg twice daily. Here the sequenced sample was CD8+ T cells sorted from blood, taken at week 24, from a patient treated with tofacitinib. The receptors here all came from a human donor with alopecia areata.

The V and J genes are TRBV27 and TRBJ1-2; D is uncertain. CDR3 length: 15 amino acids. CDR1 is MNHEY and CDR2 is SMNVEV in the germline V gene (reference sequence). V was clipped by 2 bases and J by 7 bases, with 17 bases between them. CDR3 DNA sequence: TGTGCCAGCAGTTTAAGGACGCAGGCACCGGGTGGCTACACCTTC. This gives the protein CASSLRTQAPGGYTF.

This clone occurred a few times. The J gene is TRBJ2-3, the V gene TRBV11-2; TRBD2 matches at 8 bases. The CDR3 runs 17 residues. Germline CDR1 reads SGHAT; CDR2 reads FQNNGV. Losses at the gene ends were 1 base for V and 2 bases for J; bases not matched to a gene: 8. CDR3 nucleotide sequence: TGTGCCAGCAGCTTAGTTTCCGGGGGGGGCTACACAGATACGCAGTATTTT. This sequence encodes CASSLVSGGGYTDTQYF.

With regard to this clone: At one end the junction does not follow the germline gene, possibly because of a read error. This chain connects TRBV4-3 to TRBJ2-7; D is possibly TRBD2 (7 bases). The V gene's germline CDR1 is LGHNA and CDR2 YSLEER. This CDR3 is 14 amino acids long. The CDR3 protein is CASSEEGGGYEQYF. In nucleotides, the CDR3 is TGCGCCAGCAGCGAAGAGGGAGGGGGCTACGAGCAGTACTTC.

The CDR3 reads CASSLTGGQGDTQYF. The DNA for the CDR3 is TGTGCCAGCAGCTTAACAGGGGGACAGGGAGATACGCAGTATTTT. The V and J genes are TRBV11-2 and TRBJ2-3, with 9 positions matching TRBD1. After removal of 2 bases from V and 5 bases from J, the junction contained 5 bases not matched to a gene. CDR3 size: 15 residues. CDR1 is SGHAT, CDR2 FQNNGV, per germline. Together with reference TRBV11-2 and TRBJ2-3, the CDR3 gives the full variable domain: EAGVAQSPRYKIIEKRQSVAFWCNPISGHATLYWYQQILGQGPKLLIQFQNNGVVDDSQLPKDRFSAERLKGVDSTLKIQPAKLEDSAVYLCASSLTGGQGDTQYFGPGTRLTVL.

This clone has just one count. The J gene is TRBJ2-7, the V gene TRBV27; possibly TRBD1 for D (6 bases). This CDR3 has 14 amino acids. Trimming shortened V by 3 bases and J by 0 bases, and 9 bases separated the two germline ends. CDR1 and CDR2 (germline): MNHEY, SMNVEV (reference sequence). CDR3 protein: CASSLTGTSYEQYF. CDR3 nucleotide sequence: TGTGCCAGCAGTTTGACAGGAACCTCCTACGAGCAGTACTTC.

This clone has more than one count but fewer than ten. This rearrangement joins TRBV6-5 to TRBJ1-6, with D possibly being TRBD1 (5 bases). The ends were cut back, 9 bases at V and 7 bases at J, with 13 bases in the middle. In germline, CDR1 is MNHEY, CDR2 SVGAGI. This CDR3 comprises 13 residues. CDR3 amino acids: CARMGLSNSPLHF. As DNA, the CDR3 is TGTGCCAGGATGGGGCTTTCGAATTCACCCCTCCACTTT.

The rearrangement links TRBV5-1 to TRBJ2-7; 8 bases are shared with TRBD1. This CDR3 has 15 amino acids. The V gene's germline CDR1 is SGHRS and CDR2 YFSETQ. V lost 3 bases to trimming and J lost 2 bases; unmatched junction nucleotides: 7. In nucleotides, the CDR3 is TGCGCCAGCAGCTCCGACAGGGGCTCTACCTACGAGCAGTACTTC. It specifies CASSSDRGSTYEQYF.

This clone was counted a single time. The chain carries TRBV6-5 and TRBJ1-2; D remains ambiguous. This CDR3 spans 12 amino acids. Trimming removed 10 bases from V and 6 bases from J, with 15 bases in between. Per the germline V gene, CDR1 is MNHEY and CDR2 is SVGAGI. CDR3 in DNA: TGTGCCACCCTTTGGGGTATAGATGGCTACACCTTC. The encoded protein is CATLWGIDGYTF.

This clone was counted only a few times. CDR3 nucleotide sequence: TGTGCCAGCAGCTTGGGCGTCACTCAGCCCCAGCATTTT. This translates into CASSLGVTQPQHF. V and J are TRBV5-6 and TRBJ1-5, with D unresolved. Germline assignment: CDR1 SGHDT and CDR2 YYEEEE. The V and J ends lost 0 bases and 6 bases respectively, with 7 bases between them. The CDR3 has 13 residues.

This clone has only a few counts. V usage is TRBV10-3 and J usage is TRBJ1-1, with D possibly TRBD1 on 5 matching bases. The CDR3 contains 14 residues. Trimming cost V 3 bases and J 4 bases, with 12 bases left between them. Germline assignment: CDR1 ENHRY and CDR2 SYGVKD. CDR3 DNA sequence: TGTGCCATCAGTGATCAGGGAGGAGTCACTGAAGCTTTCTTT. Encoded protein: CAISDQGGVTEAFF.

This clone was detected a few times. V is TRBV13 and J is TRBJ1-2; unclear D gene. The CDR3 is 15 amino acids. CDR1 and CDR2 from the germline V gene are PRHDT and FYEKMQ (reference sequence). The V and J ends lost 5 bases and 2 bases respectively, with 15 bases between them. The CDR3 bases are TGTGCCAGCAGCCTGCCCCAGCTAACAAACTATGGCTACACCTTC. It yields the protein CASSLPQLTNYGYTF. The whole variable domain, remainder taken from reference TRBV13 and TRBJ1-2, is AAGVIQSPRHLIKEKRETATLKCYPIPRHDTVYWYQQGPGQDPQFLISFYEKMQSDKGSIPDRFSAQQFSDYHSELNMSSLELGDSALYFCASSLPQLTNYGYTFGSGTRLTVV.

The count of this clone is one. This chain joins TRBV5-1 and TRBJ1-1; TRBD1 is a possible D gene (5 bases). The CDR3 is 13 amino acids. The germline V gene encodes CDR1 SGHRS and CDR2 YFSETQ. The V gene lost 0 bases and the J gene lost 6 bases, with 9 bases spanning the gap. DNA for the CDR3: TGCGCCAGCAGCTTGGCCACGGGGGCTGAAGCTTTCTTT. Its protein product is CASSLATGAEAFF. The full variable domain, its missing parts supplied by reference TRBV5-1 and TRBJ1-1, is KAGVTQTPRYLIKTRGQQVTLSCSPISGHRSVSWYQQTPGQGLQFLFEYFSETQRNKGNFPGRFSGRQFSNSRSEMNVSTLELGDSALYLCASSLATGAEAFFGQGTRLTVV.

The chain links TRBV11-2 to TRBJ1-1; D not resolved. Trimming shortened V by 2 bases and J by 7 bases, and 8 bases separated the two germline ends. This CDR3 is built from 12 residues. From germline, CDR1 is SGHAT and CDR2 FQNNGV. The CDR3 nucleotides are TGTGCCAGCAGCTTAACAAAGGGTGAAGCTTTCTTT. Encoded protein: CASSLTKGEAFF.

This chain joins TRBV9 and TRBJ1-1; D is unresolved. Trimming removed 0 bases from V and 2 bases from J, with 8 bases in between. CDR1 and CDR2 (germline): SGDLS, YYNGEE. The CDR3 loop spans 14 amino acids. The CDR3 region has the DNA TGTGCCAGCAGCGTAGAGTGGGAAAACACTGAAGCTTTCTTT. Translating gives CASSVEWENTEAFF. The full variable domain, with the rest looked up from reference TRBV9 and TRBJ1-1, is DSGVTQTPKHLITATGQRVTLRCSPRSGDLSVYWYQQSLDQGLQFLIQYYNGEERAKGNILERFSAQQFPDLHSELNLSSLELGDSALYFCASSVEWENTEAFFGQGTRLTVV.

The sample holds a few counts of this clone. For the CDR3, the DNA is TGTGCCAGCAGTTCGTCTGGACTAGCGGGGAACTACGAGCAGTACTTC. This encodes CASSSSGLAGNYEQYF. The rearrangement links TRBV28 to TRBJ2-7, with 12 nucleotides matching TRBD2. With V trimmed by 4 bases and J by 3 bases, 7 bases remained unmatched. CDR3 length: 16 amino acids. The germline V gene encodes CDR1 MDHEN and CDR2 SYDVKM.

Points on this clone: At the DNA level, this CDR3 is encoded by other sequences in the same sample as well. This chain uses TRBV29-1 with TRBJ2-5; 9 bases agree with TRBD2. This CDR3 is 14 amino acids long. V was clipped by 1 base and J by 5 bases; unmatched bases: 5. Germline CDR1 and CDR2: SQVTM and ANQGSEA. This chain's CDR3 is CSVEVAGGLETQYF. CDR3 bases: TGCAGCGTTGAAGTGGCGGGGGGGTTGGAGACCCAGTACTTC. Variable domain in full (rest from reference TRBV29-1 and TRBJ2-5): SAVISQKPSRDICQRGTSLTIQCQVDSQVTMMFWYRQQPGQSLTLIATANQGSEATYESGFVIDKFPISRPNLTFSTLTVSNMSPEDSSIYLCSVEVAGGLETQYFGPGTRLLVL.

This sequence joins TRBV29-1 and TRBJ1-2; D perhaps matches TRBD1 (5 bases). CDR1 is SQVTM, CDR2 ANQGSEA, per germline. V was clipped by 3 bases and J by 8 bases, with 10 bases between them. CDR3 size: 11 residues. The CDR3: CSVEWGVGYTF. DNA of the CDR3: TGCAGCGTTGAGTGGGGGGTGGGCTACACCTTC.

This clone occurred a few times. The chain carries TRBV4-3 and TRBJ1-1; possibly TRBD1 for D (6 bases). Trimming removed 0 bases from V and 1 base from J, with 12 bases in between. CDR1 and CDR2 from the germline V gene are LGHNA and YSLEER. The CDR3 spans 16 residues. The chain's CDR3 is CASSQDLEGENTEAFF. Here the CDR3 DNA reads TGCGCCAGCAGCCAAGACCTCGAGGGGGAGAACACTGAAGCTTTCTTT.

This clone was counted only a few times. The rearrangement joins TRBV4-1 to TRBJ2-7; D is undetermined. The V end lost 4 bases, the J end lost 3 bases, and 13 bases lay between the germline ends. Germline-derived CDR1 and CDR2 are MGHRA and YSYEKL. The CDR3 has 14 residues. The DNA of the CDR3 is TGCGCCAGCAGCCCAGAAGGCACATTCTACGAGCAGTACTTC. It codes for CASSPEGTFYEQYF.

CDR3 amino acids: CASSVTIGTGGARNEQYF. Here the CDR3 DNA reads TGTGCCAGCAGCGTTACCATCGGGACAGGGGGCGCAAGAAACGAGCAGTACTTC. This sequence joins TRBV11-2 and TRBJ2-7; 12 nucleotides align to TRBD1. CDR3 length: 18 amino acids. Trimming cost V 5 bases and J 5 bases; bases outside gene matches: 16. CDR1 SGHAT and CDR2 FQNNGV come from the germline V gene.

CDR3 coding DNA: TGTGCCAGCAGCTTAGAGGTGGGACATGAAGAGCAGTACTTC. It translates to CASSLEVGHEEQYF. This rearrangement joins TRBV7-3 to TRBJ2-7; D perhaps matches TRBD1 (6 bases). Trimming took off 2 bases at V and 7 bases at J, with 15 bases between the two ends. CDR1 is SGHTA, CDR2 FQGTGA, per germline. This CDR3 contains 14 residues.

About this clone itself: Other nucleotide sequences from this sample produce the same CDR3. This chain uses TRBV30 with TRBJ2-3; 11 nucleotides align to TRBD2. From germline, CDR1 is GTSNPN and CDR2 SVGIG (reference sequence). The CDR3 has 15 amino acids. Germline trimming cut 0 bases from V and 3 bases from J; bases unmatched to any gene: 2. The CDR3 reads CAWSVLAGGTDTQYF. The CDR3 DNA reads TGTGCCTGGAGTGTGCTAGCGGGGGGAACAGATACGCAGTATTTT.

V usage is TRBV6-6 and J usage is TRBJ2-7; weak D call: TRBD2 (7 bases). Trimming left V 7 bases short and J 6 bases short, with 16 bases between. The germline gives CDR1 MNHNY, CDR2 SVGAGI (reference sequence). The CDR3 has 13 residues. The chain's CDR3 is CASNLGGQSEQYF. The CDR3 bases are TGTGCCAGCAATCTCGGGGGGCAGAGCGAGCAGTACTTC.

The CDR3 protein is CAWSLDTFGTEAFF. The CDR3 DNA is TGTGCCTGGAGTTTGGACACCTTCGGGACTGAAGCTTTCTTT. The genes are TRBV30 and TRBJ1-1; a possible D gene is TRBD1 (5 bases). The V gene's germline CDR1 is GTSNPN and CDR2 SVGIG (reference sequence). The CDR3 length is 14 residues. V was trimmed by 2 bases and J by 5 bases, leaving 15 bases between them.

The chain couples TRBV29-1 to TRBJ1-1, with TRBD1 identical over 7 bases. Germline V lookup: CDR1 SQVTM, CDR2 ANQGSEA. This CDR3 has 12 amino acids. V was clipped by 5 bases and J by 6 bases; unmatched bases: 6. The CDR3 protein is CSVSDRAAEAFF. The CDR3, as DNA: TGCAGCGTTTCAGACAGGGCGGCTGAAGCTTTCTTT.